These 2 T cell receptor beta chains originate from one sample sequenced in a study of T cells in narcolepsy. This table comes from immunoSEQ multiplex PCR, and its TCRdb copy is limited to in-frame clones, with some not included. The table lists fewer than 35,000 clones, approximately 80% of them singletons, with around 1.3% in the top ten. The material sequenced was CD45RA- memory CD4+ T cells from PBMCs. The receptors were sampled from a human donor with narcolepsy.

The CDR3 DNA follows: TGTGCCAGCAGCTCCCTCGGGTCCGACAGGGTAAACTATGGCTACACCTTC. Translated, it gives CASSSLGSDRVNYGYTF. The chain combines TRBV5-6 with TRBJ1-2; 7 bases align to TRBD1. The CDR3 extends over 17 amino acids. Looked up from germline, CDR1 is SGHDT and CDR2 is YYEEEE. V shed 3 bases, J shed 2 bases, and the junction held 13 bases outside the gene matches.

This clone was counted between two and nine times. This CDR3 is missing its conserved last phenylalanine or tryptophan, likely due to a read error. The DNA is omitted, as the CDR3 cannot be located on it reliably, and the CDR3 follows TCRdb's listing. The gene calls are TRBV6-6 and TRBJ2-7; TRBD1 is the table's D call and was not checked against the DNA. A total of 11 residues make up the CDR3, ends included. Germline CDR1 reads MNHNY; CDR2 reads SVGAGI (reference sequence). The CDR3 spells CASCFRTGCHM.